This T cell receptor beta chain was documented in a study of response to subunit inactivated influenza vaccine. TCRdb passed the RT-PCR reads through MiXCR, listing each CDR3 protein once. The sample has under 500,000 distinct CDR3 sequences; approximately 10% are singletons. The CDR3 is made up of 16 amino acids. Germline CDR1 reads DFQATT; CDR2 reads SNEGSKA (reference sequence). J gave up 1 base and V 1 base, and 7 bases lay outside the gene matches. This TCR was recovered from a man aged 50-59 years who received an inactivated influenza vaccine. The sequencing here drew on PBMCs from blood, taken around seven weeks after vaccination. The V and J genes are TRBV20-1 and TRBJ2-5; TRBD2 agrees at 9 bases. The CDR3 loop reads CSARVRLAEAQETQYF. CDR3 in DNA: TGCAGTGCTAGAGTGCGACTAGCGGAAGCCCAAGAGACCCAGTACTTC.